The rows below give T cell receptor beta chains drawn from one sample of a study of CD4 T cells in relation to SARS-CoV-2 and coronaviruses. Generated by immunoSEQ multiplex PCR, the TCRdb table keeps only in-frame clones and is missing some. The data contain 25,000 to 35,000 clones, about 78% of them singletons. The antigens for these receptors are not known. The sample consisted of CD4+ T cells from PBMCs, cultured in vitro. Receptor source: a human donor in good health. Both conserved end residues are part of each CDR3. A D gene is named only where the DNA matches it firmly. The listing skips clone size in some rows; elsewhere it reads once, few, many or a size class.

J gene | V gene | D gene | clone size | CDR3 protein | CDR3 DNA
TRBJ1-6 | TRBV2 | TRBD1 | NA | CASSIRQGKDSPLHF | TGTGCCAGCAGCATCAGACAGGGGAAGGATTCACCCCTCCACTTT
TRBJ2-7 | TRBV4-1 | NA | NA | CASSRRVSYEQYF | TGCGCCAGCAGCCGGAGGGTGTCGTACGAGCAGTACTTC
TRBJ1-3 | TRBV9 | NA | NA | CASSGPRGSGNTIYF | TGTGCCAGCAGCGGCCCCAGGGGTTCTGGAAACACCATATATTTT
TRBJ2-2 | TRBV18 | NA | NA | CASSPPRAGSGGELFF | TGTGCCAGCTCACCACCGAGGGCCGGGAGTGGCGGGGAGCTGTTTTTT
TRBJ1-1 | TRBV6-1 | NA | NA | CASSEWGGEAFF | TGTGCCAGCAGTGAATGGGGAGGGGAAGCTTTCTTT
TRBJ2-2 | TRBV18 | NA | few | CASSRPSLDTGELFF | TGTGCCAGCTCCCGGCCCTCCCTTGACACCGGGGAGCTGTTTTTT
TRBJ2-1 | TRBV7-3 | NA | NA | CASSKTGNEQFF | TGTGCCAGCAGCAAAACGGGGAATGAGCAGTTCTTC
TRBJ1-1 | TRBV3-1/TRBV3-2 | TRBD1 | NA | CASNRDSTNTEAFF | TGTGCCAGCAACCGGGACAGTACTAACACTGAAGCTTTCTTT
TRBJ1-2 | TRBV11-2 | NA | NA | CASSLDVFGGNYGYTF | TGTGCCAGCAGCTTAGATGTTTTCGGGGGCAACTATGGCTACACCTTC
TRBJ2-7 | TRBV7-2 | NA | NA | CASSPSLIYEQYF | TGTGCCAGCAGCCCTAGCCTGATCTACGAGCAGTACTTC
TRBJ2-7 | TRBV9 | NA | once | CASSVVGSSYEQYF | TGTGCCAGCAGCGTAGTGGGGAGCTCCTACGAGCAGTACTTC
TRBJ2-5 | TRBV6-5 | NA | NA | CASSYGGRETQYF | TGTGCCAGCAGTTACGGGGGGCGAGAGACCCAGTACTTC
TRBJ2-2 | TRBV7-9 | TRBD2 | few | CASSLGAGDTGELFF | TGTGCCAGCAGCTTAGGAGCGGGAGACACCGGGGAGCTGTTTTTT
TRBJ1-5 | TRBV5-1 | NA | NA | CASSLEQGGQPQHF | TGCGCCAGCAGCTTGGAGCAGGGCGGCCAGCCCCAGCATTTT
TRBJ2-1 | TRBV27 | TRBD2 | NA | CASSWCRGGPDACEQFF | TGTGCCAGCAGTTGGTGCCGGGGGGGACCCGACGCATGTGAGCAGTTCTTC
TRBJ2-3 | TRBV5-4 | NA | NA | CASSLGGIGTDTQYF | TGTGCCAGCAGCTTGGGAGGTATTGGGACAGATACGCAGTATTTT
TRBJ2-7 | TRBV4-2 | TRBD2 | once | CASSQGLAGSYEQYF | TGTGCCAGCAGCCAAGGACTAGCGGGATCCTACGAGCAGTACTTC
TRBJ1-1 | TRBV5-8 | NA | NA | CASTQTGPRAFF | TGTGCCAGCACCCAGACAGGCCCCCGGGCTTTCTTT
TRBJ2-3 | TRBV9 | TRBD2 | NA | CASSVAGLAGTDTQYF | TGTGCCAGCAGCGTAGCAGGGCTAGCGGGTACAGATACGCAGTATTTT
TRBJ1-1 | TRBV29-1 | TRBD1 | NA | CSANGQGAGTEAFF | TGCAGCGCCAACGGACAGGGGGCCGGCACTGAAGCTTTCTTT
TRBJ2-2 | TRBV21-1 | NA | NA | CASSPRNTGELFF | TGTGCCAGCAGCCCCAGGAACACCGGGGAGCTGTTTTTT
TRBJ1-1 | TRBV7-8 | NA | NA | CASSRGPDGMNTEAFF | TGTGCCAGCAGCCGCGGACCCGACGGAATGAACACTGAAGCTTTCTTT
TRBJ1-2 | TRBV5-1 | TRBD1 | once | CASSRGTGGAMIPGYTF | TGCGCCAGCAGCCGCGGGACAGGGGGCGCAATGATTCCTGGCTACACCTTC
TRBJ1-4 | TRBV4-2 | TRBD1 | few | CASSRETGASNEKLFF | TGTGCCAGCAGCCGTGAAACAGGGGCCTCTAATGAAAAACTGTTTTTT
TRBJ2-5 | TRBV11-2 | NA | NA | CASSPKETQYF | TGTGCCAGCAGCCCAAAAGAGACCCAGTACTTC
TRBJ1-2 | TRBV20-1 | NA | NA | CSASNRDTYYGYTF | TGCAGTGCTAGTAACCGGGACACCTACTATGGCTACACCTTC
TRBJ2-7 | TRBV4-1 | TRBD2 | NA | CASSQGLARYEQYF | TGCGCCAGCAGCCAAGGACTAGCGCGATACGAGCAGTACTTC
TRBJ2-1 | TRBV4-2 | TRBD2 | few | CASSQIIAGDEQFF | TGTGCCAGCAGCCAAATAATAGCGGGAGATGAGCAGTTCTTC
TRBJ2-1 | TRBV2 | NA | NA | CASSVVGLGNNEQFF | TGTGCCAGCAGTGTTGTTGGGTTGGGAAACAATGAGCAGTTCTTC
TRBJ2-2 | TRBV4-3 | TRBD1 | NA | CASSQPTGGGNTGELFF | TGCGCCAGCAGCCAACCCACAGGGGGTGGTAACACCGGGGAGCTGTTTTTT
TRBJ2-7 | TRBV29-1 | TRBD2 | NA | CSVSTSGGSYEQYF | TGCAGCGTTTCCACTAGCGGGGGCTCCTACGAGCAGTACTTC
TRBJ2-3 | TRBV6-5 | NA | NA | CASSYTRRADTQYF | TGTGCCAGCAGTTACACCAGGCGGGCAGATACGCAGTATTTT
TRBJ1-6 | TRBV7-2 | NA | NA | CASSLAPGVGSPLHF | TGTGCCAGCAGCTTAGCGCCGGGGGTGGGGTCACCCCTCCACTTT
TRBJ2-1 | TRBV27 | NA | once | CASSLSAGHHNEQFF | TGTGCCAGCAGTTTATCAGCAGGGCACCACAATGAGCAGTTCTTC
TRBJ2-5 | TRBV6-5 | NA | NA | CASSFPQSGRQETQYF | TGTGCCAGCAGTTTCCCCCAATCGGGGCGCCAAGAGACCCAGTACTTC
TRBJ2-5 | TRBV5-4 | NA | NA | CASSLGGAETQYF | TGTGCCAGCAGCTTGGGGGGAGCGGAGACCCAGTACTTC
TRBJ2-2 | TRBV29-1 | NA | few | CSVERTANTGELFF | TGCAGCGTTGAAAGGACAGCGAACACCGGGGAGCTGTTTTTT
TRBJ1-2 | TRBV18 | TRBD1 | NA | CASSPGQGPVYGYTF | TGTGCCAGCTCACCCGGACAGGGGCCCGTCTATGGCTACACCTTC
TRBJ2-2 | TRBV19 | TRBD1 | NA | CASIVGTGVPGELFF | TGTGCCAGTATCGTGGGGACAGGGGTTCCCGGGGAGCTGTTTTTT